These 10 T cell receptor beta chains share one sample of origin, sequenced in a study of blood T cell repertoires in COVID-19. Generated by immunoSEQ multiplex PCR, the TCRdb table keeps only in-frame clones and is missing some. This table has about 310,000 clones, 80% to 90% appearing once. Sequencing input: peripheral blood. These receptors were obtained from a man over 45 with active or convalescent COVID-19.

The chain carries TRBV4-3 and TRBJ2-2; D call uncertain. V was shortened by 2 bases and J by 0 bases, with 7 bases between the two germline ends. The CDR3 totals 15 residues. Germline loops: CDR1 LGHNA, CDR2 YSLEER. CDR3 residues: CASSQTKTNTGELFF. CDR3 in DNA: TGCGCCAGCAGCCAAACTAAAACGAACACCGGGGAGCTGTTTTTT.

This clone was observed a few times. V is TRBV5-1 and J is TRBJ1-6; D is perhaps TRBD1 (6 bases). Germline V lookup: CDR1 SGHRS, CDR2 YFSETQ. V was trimmed by 4 bases and J by 3 bases, leaving 26 bases between them. The CDR3 totals 20 residues. The CDR3 DNA sequence: TGCGCCAGCAGCCAGCGCAGTTCGAGGACAGATTCTTTCTATAATTCACCCCTCCACTTT. Translating it yields CASSQRSSRTDSFYNSPLHF.

The J gene is TRBJ2-5, the V gene TRBV15; no definite D call. This CDR3 is 14 amino acids long. V gave up 5 bases and J gave up 2 bases, with 12 bases separating them. Germline values: CDR1 LNHNV, CDR2 YYDKDF (reference sequence). This CDR3 reads CATSPTISQETQYF. The CDR3 bases are TGTGCCACCAGCCCCACCATTAGTCAAGAGACCCAGTACTTC.

The chain couples TRBV19 to TRBJ2-7; D is possibly TRBD1 (5 bases). The V and J ends lost 3 bases and 6 bases respectively, with 9 bases between them. The germline V gene encodes CDR1 LNHDA and CDR2 SQIVND (reference sequence). This CDR3 comprises 12 residues. Written as DNA, the CDR3 is TGTGCCAGTAGTATGCAGGGTGGCGAGCAGTACTTC. This gives the protein CASSMQGGEQYF.

The chain is built from TRBV9 and TRBJ2-7; TRBD1 agrees at 11 bases. V lost 4 bases, J lost 2 bases, and 2 bases stayed unmatched. The CDR3 loop spans 14 amino acids. Per germline, CDR1 SGDLS and CDR2 YYNGEE. This chain's CDR3 is CASSKGQGAYEQYF. Here the CDR3 DNA reads TGTGCCAGCAGCAAGGGACAGGGGGCCTACGAGCAGTACTTC.

J is TRBJ2-1 and V is TRBV12-3 or TRBV12-4; no definite D call. V was trimmed by 3 bases and J by 3 bases, leaving 3 bases between them. The CDR3 has 12 residues. The CDR3 DNA is TGTGCCAGCAGTTTTCTCTACAATGAGCAGTTCTTC. This gives the protein CASSFLYNEQFF.

The chain is built from TRBV18 and TRBJ2-2; TRBD1 matches at 9 bases. V shed 3 bases, J shed 3 bases, and the junction held 5 bases outside the gene matches. CDR3 length: 16 residues. Germline V gene data show CDR1 as KGHSH and CDR2 as LQKENI. CDR3 sequence (DNA): TGTGCCAGCTCACCGACGGGACAGGGCTACACCGGGGAGCTGTTTTTT. It codes for CASSPTGQGYTGELFF.

This clone was found once. The gene calls are TRBV6-5 and TRBJ2-7; 8 positions match TRBD1. Germline CDR1 reads MNHEY; CDR2 reads SVGAGI. The trim removed 2 bases at V and 5 bases at J, leaving 8 bases unmatched. This CDR3 has 15 residues. The CDR3 nucleotides read TGTGCCAGCAGTTACGGCCAGGGGGCAGGCCACGAGCAGTACTTC. Protein product: CASSYGQGAGHEQYF.

The CDR3 reads CASRDRAYGNTIYF. The CDR3 bases are TGTGCCAGCAGGGACAGGGCGTATGGAAACACCATATATTTT. This chain joins TRBV2 and TRBJ1-3; the match to TRBD1 covers 8 bases. The CDR3 is 14 residues long. CDR1 and CDR2 from the germline V gene are SNHLY and FYNNEI. V trimming: 6 bases; J trimming: 3 bases; junction bases outside the gene matches: 4.

Turning to this clone: Other DNA sequences in the same sample also yield this CDR3. The chain carries TRBV6-5 and TRBJ2-7; 7 bases are a match to TRBD1. J lost 4 bases, V lost 6 bases, and 6 bases had no gene match. CDR3 length: 13 amino acids. Germline V gene data show CDR1 as MNHEY and CDR2 as SVGAGI. The CDR3 sequence: CASSRDRPYEQYF. DNA for the CDR3: TGTGCCAGCAGCCGGGACAGACCTTACGAGCAGTACTTC.